This entry features one T cell receptor (beta chain) sequence. Its antigen has not been determined. No base-level quality is on record; no much larger clone is a single base apart. The data derive from a study of T cell responses to AZD1222 COVID-19 vaccine (dated by TCRdb to about 2021). Some background on the complete study: TCR sequencing was performed for approximately 240 trial participants, of whom about 200 were given two doses of AZD1222 and around 25 were given two doses of MenACWY control vaccine. Trial participants were enrolled by age into subgroups of 18-55, 56-69 and 70-plus years, and about 150, 27 and 61 TCR-sequenced participants, respectively, were included in these subgroups.

The CDR3 regions of human TCRbeta chains were analyzed by immunosequencing. The study's own analysis went as follows. Repertoire TCRs were checked for matches against a reference library of SARS-CoV-2-specific TCRs that had been generated using the MIRA antigen-specificity platform. Breadth was defined as the fraction of unique TCRs that were SARS-CoV-2-associated, and depth was defined as the fraction of total T cells that were SARS-CoV-2-associated. Each spike-specific TCR was assigned to its reactive spike region and to a CD4 or CD8 class using the MIRA data. Log10-transformed breadth and depth values were compared by one-way ANOVA with Sidak's multiple comparisons tests. Sourced from immuneACCESS, this table was stored by TCRdb with only in-frame sequences that have V and J called. A share of the clones is absent; for the studies checked, an unresolved V gene accounts for under half, and the remainder has no known explanation. Clone size and the V and J calls come from that table; the DNA yielded D and trimming. This sample lists some 98,000 clones; about 88% were detected once. Clones ranked in the top ten supply 16% of the sample.

The sample's time point label, in plain terms: about 28 days (+/-7) after the second vaccine dose. Because spike-specific TCR depth and breadth did not differ between the two schedules, AZD1222 recipients who got a second dose at roughly 4 weeks were pooled with those who got a second dose at roughly 12 weeks. The vaccinee samples were drawn from two UK trials, COV001 and COV002, one of which was a single-blind randomized controlled phase 2/3 trial testing AZD1222 (ChAdOx1 nCoV-19) in healthy adults. For TCRbeta chain sequencing, PBMC samples were collected from trial participants at day 0 and at day 28 after the second dose. A distance of 14 bases separates the germline ends of V and J, which lose 6 bases and 4 bases respectively. From the cysteine up to the phenylalanine, the CDR3 has a length of 14 residues. This entry keeps only the CDR3 DNA: 42 bases, framed from base 1. CDR1 and CDR2 (MNHEY, SVGAGI) derive from the germline V gene.

Paper-wide results and their limitations: Participants were mostly white British and included more females than males, and it was suggested by the authors that clonal diversity may have been underestimated. Because no samples from the day 14 peak response were available, repertoires could be characterized only after the peak T cell response. Reportedly, almost half of the unique spike-specific TCRs recognized epitopes lying outside the regions that are mutated in the B.1.351 and B.1.1.7 variants. After two AZD1222 doses, spike-specific TCR breadth and depth were significantly higher than at day 0 and than in MenACWY recipients. Conclusions about previously exposed vaccinees are limited, since just 6 or 7 AZD1222 recipients were seropositive for SARS-CoV-2 at baseline. In the small 56-69-year group, the increase in depth fell short of significance, most likely because of low power. The vaccine-associated CD4 TCRs covered the entire spike protein, and the dominant responses fell in regions 160-218 and 743-854.

This clonotype originated in an adult who received the AZD1222 COVID-19 vaccine. Sequences were derived from peripheral blood, sampled 28 days after the second AZD1222 dose. The chain is assembled from TRBV6-5 and TRBJ2-3; matching of 5 bases hints at TRBD2 as the D gene. For the CDR3, the sequence is CASRGYEGADTQYF. The base sequence is TGTGCCAGCAGGGGGTACGAGGGCGCAGATACGCAGTATTTT.